This TCR beta chain derives from a study of blood T cells in healthy people across ages. Each of the donors had around 9 milliliters of peripheral blood drawn into EDTA-treated Vacutainer tubes. The CDR3 spans 14 residues. Per germline, CDR1 SGHTA and CDR2 FQGTGA. For the second PCR, which ran for about 7 to 11 cycles, a sample-barcoded 5' primer and a J-beta primer mix were used. Using its own MiXCR run on the 5' RACE reads, TCRdb lists one record per CDR3 protein. The data show 600,000 to 800,000 distinct CDR3 sequences, under 25% seen once. This clonotype was sampled from a man between 65 and 79 years old in good health. What was sequenced was blood. The chain carries TRBV7-3 and TRBJ2-5, with TRBD2 matching 10 bases. The J call could be wrong; TRBJ2-7 is a better fit for the DNA end. The CDR3 is CASSLAGEHGEQYF. The DNA for the CDR3 is TGTGCCAGCAGCCTAGCGGGAGAACACGGCGAGCAGTACTTC.